The next 21 T cell receptor beta chains were all read from a single sample in a study of cytomegalovirus exposure and HLA in healthy donors. Measured with immunoSEQ multiplex PCR; TCRdb has only the in-frame clones, and not every one. This table holds 150,000 or so clones, 85% found once. What was sequenced was PBMCs. These receptors all come from a man aged 30 to 39 in good health and CMV-seropositive.

This clone has a handful of counts. The chain links TRBV6-5 to TRBJ1-5; D remains unclear. Trimming took off 5 bases at V and 3 bases at J, with 8 bases between the two ends. CDR3 length equals 13 residues. From germline, CDR1 is MNHEY and CDR2 SVGAGI. Here the CDR3 DNA reads TGTGCCAGCAGTAATTACAACAATCAGCCCCAGCATTTT. Residues: CASSNYNNQPQHF.

The chain is built from TRBV5-8 and TRBJ2-1, with 8 nucleotides matching TRBD2. Germline V gene data show CDR1 as SGHTS and CDR2 as YDEGEE. The CDR3 is 15 amino acids. V lost 2 bases, J lost 3 bases, and 4 bases stayed unmatched. The DNA of the CDR3 is TGTGCCAGCAGCTTCTCTGCGGGGGGCTACAATGAGCAGTTCTTC. Its translation is CASSFSAGGYNEQFF.

A few counts support this clone. The identical CDR3 is also encoded by other nucleotide sequences in the sample. The chain employs TRBV5-1 and TRBJ2-1, with a tentative D call TRBD2 (5 bases). The germline gives CDR1 SGHRS, CDR2 YFSETQ. The V and J ends lost 1 base and 0 bases respectively, with 8 bases between them. The CDR3 extends over 15 amino acids. The DNA for the CDR3 is TGCGCCAGCAGCTTGACGGGGAGCTCCTACAATGAGCAGTTCTTC. Amino acids: CASSLTGSSYNEQFF.

DNA for the CDR3: TGTGCCAGTACAATGGGGCAGGGGAGAAGGCATCAGCCCCAGCATTTT. This codes for CASTMGQGRRHQPQHF. This chain uses TRBV19 with TRBJ1-5, with D possibly matching TRBD1 (6 bases). V lost 7 bases, J lost 5 bases, and 21 bases lay in between. The V gene's germline CDR1 is LNHDA and CDR2 SQIVND (reference sequence). CDR3 length: 16 amino acids.

This sequence joins TRBV5-6 and TRBJ2-7, with 9 bases identical to TRBD1. The V and J ends lost 4 bases and 6 bases, in that order; junction bases with no gene match: 8. This CDR3 contains 14 residues. The V gene's germline CDR1 is SGHDT and CDR2 YYEEEE. The CDR3 DNA is TGTGCCAGCAGCGCCCCGGGACAGGGAGGCGAGCAGTACTTC. Protein: CASSAPGQGGEQYF.

This sequence joins TRBV18 and TRBJ1-5; D is perhaps TRBD1 (6 bases). The germline V gene has CDR1 KGHSH and CDR2 LQKENI. The V and J ends lost 3 bases and 3 bases respectively, with 18 bases between them. The length of the CDR3 is 17 residues. CDR3 DNA sequence: TGTGCCAGCTCACCGACCGACAGGCCCTTCCTCAATCAGCCCCAGCATTTT. Translating gives CASSPTDRPFLNQPQHF.

A few counts support this clone. The V call is TRBV7-2, the J call TRBJ1-5, with D perhaps TRBD1 (5 bases). CDR3 length: 15 residues. Germline V CDR1 and CDR2: SGHTA, FQGNSA. Trimming took off 4 bases at V and 6 bases at J, with 16 bases between the two ends. In DNA, the CDR3 is TGTGCCAGCAGCTGGGGCAGGGAAGGTGCTCAGCCCCAGCATTTT. The encoded protein is CASSWGREGAQPQHF.

This clone was counted once. The chain joins TRBV7-2 to TRBJ2-4; 10 bases align to TRBD1. The CDR3 consists of 14 residues. Germline CDR1 reads SGHTA; CDR2 reads FQGNSA. The ends lost 1 base at V and 9 bases at J; junction bases unmatched: 3. For the CDR3, the DNA is TGTGCCAGCAGCTTAGACGGACAGGGGGGCATTCAGTACTTC. Its protein product is CASSLDGQGGIQYF.

The chain links TRBV4-1 to TRBJ2-7; the match to TRBD1 covers 8 bases. Per the germline V gene, CDR1 is MGHRA and CDR2 is YSYEKL. There are 14 residues in the CDR3. Unmatched junction bases numbered 4, after V lost 3 bases and J lost 3 bases. The CDR3 region is CASSHEDRGYEQYF. The DNA for the CDR3 is TGCGCCAGCAGCCACGAAGACAGGGGCTACGAGCAGTACTTC.

Comments on this clone: The junction departs from the called germline gene at one end, perhaps through a read error. The chain couples TRBV5-6 to TRBJ1-6; D is possibly TRBD1 (6 bases). Germline CDR1 reads SGHDT; CDR2 reads YYEEEE. CDR3 length: 15 residues. CDR3 nucleotide sequence: TGTGCCAGCAGCTTATCGGCAGGGGCCTCTTCAGCCCTCCACTTT. Translated, it gives CASSLSAGASSALHF.

CDR3 loop: CASSSPGEVVMSEQYF. The CDR3 DNA follows: TGTGCCAGCAGCTCGCCAGGGGAAGTTGTCATGAGCGAGCAGTACTTC. V gene TRBV4-2 combines with J gene TRBJ2-7; D may be TRBD1 (6 bases). Germline V CDR1 and CDR2: LGHNA, YNFKEQ. The CDR3 is made up of 16 amino acids. V lost 5 bases and J 6 bases, leaving 23 bases between the germline ends.

The chain is built from TRBV25-1 and TRBJ1-2; D may be TRBD1 (6 bases). This CDR3 is 15 amino acids long. V gave up 3 bases and J gave up 0 bases, with 11 bases separating them. The germline V gene encodes CDR1 MGHDK and CDR2 SYGVNS. CDR3: CASSDTGYPNYGYTF. The CDR3 DNA reads as TGTGCCAGCAGTGATACAGGGTACCCTAACTATGGCTACACCTTC.

This sequence joins TRBV11-1 and TRBJ1-5; TRBD1 might be the D (6 bases). The germline V and J ends were trimmed by 2 bases and 5 bases, with 13 bases remaining between them. Germline V gene data show CDR1 as SGHAT and CDR2 as FQDESV (reference sequence). The CDR3 is 15 residues long. The CDR3 reads CASSLRAGADQPQHF. Here the CDR3 DNA reads TGTGCCAGCAGCTTAAGGGCAGGGGCCGATCAGCCCCAGCATTTT.

This clone was picked up many times. This chain uses TRBV29-1 with TRBJ2-7, with TRBD2 matching 7 bases. After removal of 6 bases from V and 1 base from J, the junction contained 6 bases not matched to a gene. Per germline, CDR1 SQVTM and CDR2 ANQGSEA. The CDR3 has 13 residues. The CDR3 DNA sequence: TGCAGCGTGGAGGGAGGGAATTCCTACGAGCAGTACTTC. Encoded protein: CSVEGGNSYEQYF.

This clone was recorded once. The chain links TRBV7-9 to TRBJ2-1; a possible D gene is TRBD1 (5 bases). Germline V gene lookup returns CDR1 SEHNR and CDR2 FQNEAQ (reference sequence). The CDR3 contains 16 residues. Trimming took 0 bases from V and 2 from J, leaving 11 bases between them. CDR3 sequence: CASSLASAGPYNEQFF. CDR3 coding DNA: TGTGCCAGCAGCTTAGCGTCGGCAGGGCCCTACAATGAGCAGTTCTTC.

The gene calls are TRBV4-3 and TRBJ1-2; D perhaps matches TRBD1 (6 bases). V was trimmed by 4 bases and J by 4 bases, leaving 16 bases between them. Germline CDR1 is LGHNA and CDR2 is YSLEER. The CDR3 runs to 15 residues. The CDR3 bases are TGCGCCAGCAGCCTCAGGGGAACCCTGACCTATGGCTACACCTTC. Encoded protein: CASSLRGTLTYGYTF.

This chain connects TRBV5-1 to TRBJ1-4, with D possibly being TRBD1 (6 bases). Germline CDR1 is SGHRS and CDR2 is YFSETQ. Trimming shortened V by 0 bases and J by 0 bases, and 15 bases separated the two germline ends. The CDR3 loop spans 18 amino acids. CDR3 protein: CASSLAGTYSATNEKLFF. CDR3 sequence (DNA): TGCGCCAGCAGCTTGGCGGGGACATACTCCGCAACTAATGAAAAACTGTTTTTT.

The chain combines TRBV25-1 with TRBJ2-3; 9 bases match TRBD2. With V trimmed by 8 bases and J by 4 bases, 10 bases remained unmatched. The CDR3 has 15 amino acids. Germline values: CDR1 MGHDK, CDR2 SYGVNS. This CDR3 is CASGGAGGAPDTQYF. CDR3 coding DNA: TGTGCCAGCGGGGGAGCGGGGGGCGCTCCAGATACGCAGTATTTT.

The sample holds a few counts of this clone. The rearrangement uses TRBV2 and TRBJ2-7; 9 bases agree with TRBD1. Germline V lookup: CDR1 SNHLY, CDR2 FYNNEI. Germline trimming cut 4 bases from V and 6 bases from J; bases unmatched to any gene: 7. CDR3 length: 14 residues. The CDR3 loop reads CASSGQGGTGEQYF. DNA of the CDR3: TGTGCCAGCAGTGGACAGGGGGGGACAGGCGAGCAGTACTTC. The full variable domain, with the rest looked up from reference TRBV2 and TRBJ2-7, is EPEVTQTPSHQVTQMGQEVILRCVPISNHLYFYWYRQILGQKVEFLVSFYNNEISEKSEIFDDQFSVERPDGSNFTLKIRSTKLEDSAMYFCASSGQGGTGEQYFGPGTRLTVT.

The rearrangement links TRBV11-2 to TRBJ2-5, with 7 nucleotides matching TRBD2. Trimming at V came to 5 bases and at J to 5 bases, leaving 5 bases not matched to a gene. CDR3 length: 13 residues. The germline V gene has CDR1 SGHAT and CDR2 FQNNGV. CDR3 in DNA: TGTGCCAGCAGCCCTAGACTAGCCGAGACCCAGTACTTC. Protein: CASSPRLAETQYF.

The rearrangement links TRBV5-1 to TRBJ2-1; 9 bases match TRBD2. V trimming: 6 bases; J trimming: 10 bases; junction bases outside the gene matches: 8. In germline, CDR1 is SGHRS, CDR2 YFSETQ. This CDR3 is built from 13 residues. The CDR3 coding sequence is TGCGCCAGCACGGGACTAGCCGCGAAGGAGCAGTTCTTC. This translates into CASTGLAAKEQFF.